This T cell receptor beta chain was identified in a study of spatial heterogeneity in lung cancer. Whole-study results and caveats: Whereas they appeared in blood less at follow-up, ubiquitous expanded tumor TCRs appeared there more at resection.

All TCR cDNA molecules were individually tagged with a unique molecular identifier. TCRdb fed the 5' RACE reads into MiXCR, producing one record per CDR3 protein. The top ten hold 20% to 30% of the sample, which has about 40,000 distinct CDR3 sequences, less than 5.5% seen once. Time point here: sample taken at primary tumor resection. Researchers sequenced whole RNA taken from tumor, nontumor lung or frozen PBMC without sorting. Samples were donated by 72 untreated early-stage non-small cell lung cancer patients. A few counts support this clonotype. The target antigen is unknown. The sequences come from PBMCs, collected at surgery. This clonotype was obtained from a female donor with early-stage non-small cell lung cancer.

CDR3 sequence reads: CASSFRRGYEQYF. In DNA form, the CDR3 reads TGTGCCAGCAGTTTCAGGCGGGGCTACGAGCAGTACTTC. V and J are TRBV12-3 or TRBV12-4 and TRBJ2-7, with D possibly matching TRBD2 (6 bases). CDR3 length equals 13 residues. V lost 3 bases and J 3 bases, leaving 9 bases between the germline ends.